This TCR beta chain derives from a study of Ad26.COV2.S vaccination and SARS-CoV-2 variants. Treatment reported: about 20 received Ad26.COV2.S at low or high dose, single or two shots; roughly five received placebo; per-sample allocation not given. Vaccine and placebo recipients were sampled on day 63 after the first injection. Profiled with immunoSEQ multiplex PCR; TCRdb holds only in-frame clones, not every one. The table has about 430,000 clones, more than 80% seen once. Trimming removed 2 bases from V and 6 bases from J; junction bases left unmatched: 7. From germline, CDR1 is SGHDT and CDR2 YYEEEE. This CDR3 has 15 residues.

This sequence was found in a person aged 18-60 years who received the Ad26.COV2.S COVID-19 vaccine or a placebo. The input for sequencing was peripheral blood, taken in a trial of Ad26.COV2.S vaccine versus placebo. The V gene is TRBV5-6, the J gene TRBJ2-3; TRBD2 aligns across 9 bases. CDR3 bases: TGTGCCAGCAGCTTATATAGCGGGGGTCGGGATACGCAGTATTTT. Amino acid sequence: CASSLYSGGRDTQYF. Filled out from reference TRBV5-6 and TRBJ2-3, the complete variable domain reads DAGVTQSPTHLIKTRGQQVTLRCSPKSGHDTVSWYQQALGQGPQFIFQYYEEEERQRGNFPDRFSGHQFPNYSSELNVNALLLGDSALYLCASSLYSGGRDTQYFGPGTRLTVL.